This T cell receptor (beta chain) emerged from a study of graft-versus-host responses after intestinal transplantation. Trimming at V came to 5 bases and at J to 2 bases, leaving 5 bases not matched to a gene. The CDR3 is 15 residues long. Looked up from germline, CDR1 is MNHEY and CDR2 is SMNVEV (reference sequence). Using immunoSEQ multiplex PCR, the repertoire was profiled, and TCRdb retains in-frame clones only, with some absent. The profile covers roughly 96,000 clones, with roughly 90% appearing a single time and nearly 0.5% taken by the ten largest. With regard to this clone: Its antigen is unknown.

The sequencing used unstimulated CD8+ T cells sorted from spleen or lymph node cells, collected before intestinal transplant. The TCR originated in a human donor who received an intestinal transplant. This chain uses TRBV27 with TRBJ2-1; the match to TRBD1 covers 8 bases. The CDR3 DNA reads TGTGCCAGCAGTACTGGGACAGGCCCCTACAATGAGCAGTTCTTC. Its translation is CASSTGTGPYNEQFF.